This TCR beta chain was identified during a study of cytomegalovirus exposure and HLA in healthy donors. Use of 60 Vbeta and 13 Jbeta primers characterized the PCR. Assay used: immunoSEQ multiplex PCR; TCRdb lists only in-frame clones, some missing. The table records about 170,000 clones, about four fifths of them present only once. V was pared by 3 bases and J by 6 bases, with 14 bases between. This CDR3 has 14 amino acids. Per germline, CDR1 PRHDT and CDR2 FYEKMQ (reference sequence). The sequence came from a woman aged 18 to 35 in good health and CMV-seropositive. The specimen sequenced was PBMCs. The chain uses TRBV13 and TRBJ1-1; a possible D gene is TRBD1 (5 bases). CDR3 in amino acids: CASSFEGQGSEAFF. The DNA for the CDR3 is TGTGCCAGCAGCTTTGAAGGACAAGGGTCTGAAGCTTTCTTT.